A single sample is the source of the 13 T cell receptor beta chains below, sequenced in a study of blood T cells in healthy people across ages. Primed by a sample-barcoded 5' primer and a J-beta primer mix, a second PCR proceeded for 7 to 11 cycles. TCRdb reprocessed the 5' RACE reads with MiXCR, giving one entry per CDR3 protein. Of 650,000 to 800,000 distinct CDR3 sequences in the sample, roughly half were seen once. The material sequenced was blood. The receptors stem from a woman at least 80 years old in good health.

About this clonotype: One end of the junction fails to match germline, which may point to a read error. The CDR3 protein is CSGEGFSHNEQFF. CDR3 DNA sequence: TGCAGTGGTGAGGGTTTCTCCCACAATGAGCAGTTCTTC. The genes are TRBV20-1 and TRBJ2-1; D may be TRBD2 (5 bases). This CDR3 is 13 amino acids long. Germline V gives CDR1 DFQATT, CDR2 SNEGSKA (reference sequence).

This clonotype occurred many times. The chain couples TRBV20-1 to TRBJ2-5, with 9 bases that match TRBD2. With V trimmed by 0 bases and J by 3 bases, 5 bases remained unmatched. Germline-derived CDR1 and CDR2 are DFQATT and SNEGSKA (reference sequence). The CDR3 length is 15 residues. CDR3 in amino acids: CSARDWRLAEETQYF. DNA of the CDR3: TGCAGTGCTAGAGATTGGCGACTAGCGGAAGAGACCCAGTACTTC.

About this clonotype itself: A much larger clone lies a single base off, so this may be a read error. The CDR3 spells CASSWLRNYGYTF. The CDR3 DNA reads TGTGCCAGCAGTTGGTTGCGAAACTATGGCTACACCTTC. The V and J genes are TRBV12-3 or TRBV12-4 and TRBJ1-2; no firm D call. Trimming cost V 4 bases and J 2 bases, with 8 bases left between them. The CDR3 covers 13 residues.

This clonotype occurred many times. In nucleotides, the CDR3 is TGTGCCAGCAGGCAGGACAGGGTGGCGGATACGCAGTATTTT. Translation gives CASRQDRVADTQYF. The genes are TRBV27 and TRBJ2-3; the match to TRBD1 covers 8 bases. Trimming took 6 bases from V and 6 from J; bases not matched to a gene: 8. Germline loops: CDR1 MNHEY, CDR2 SMNVEV (reference sequence). CDR3 length: 14 amino acids.

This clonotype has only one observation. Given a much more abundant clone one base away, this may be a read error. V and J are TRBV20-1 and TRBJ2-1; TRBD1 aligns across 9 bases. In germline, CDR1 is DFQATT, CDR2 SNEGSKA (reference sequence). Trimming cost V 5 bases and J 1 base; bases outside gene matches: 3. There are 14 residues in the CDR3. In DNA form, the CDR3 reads TGCAGTGCTGTACAGGGGGCATCCTACAATGAGCAGTTCTTC. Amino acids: CSAVQGASYNEQFF.

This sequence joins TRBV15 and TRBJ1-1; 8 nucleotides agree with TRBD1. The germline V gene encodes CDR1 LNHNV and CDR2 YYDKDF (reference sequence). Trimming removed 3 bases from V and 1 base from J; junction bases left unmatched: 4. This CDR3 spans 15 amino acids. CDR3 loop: CATSSLQGENTEAFF. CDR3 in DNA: TGTGCCACCAGCAGCTTACAGGGGGAGAACACTGAAGCTTTCTTT.

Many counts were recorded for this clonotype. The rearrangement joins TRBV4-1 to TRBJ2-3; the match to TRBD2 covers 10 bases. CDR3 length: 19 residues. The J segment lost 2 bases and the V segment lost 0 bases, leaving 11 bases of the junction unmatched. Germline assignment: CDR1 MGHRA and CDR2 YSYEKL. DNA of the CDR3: TGCGCCAGCAGCCAAGAAAATGCCCTACTAGCGGGAAACACAGATACGCAGTATTTT. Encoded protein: CASSQENALLAGNTDTQYF.

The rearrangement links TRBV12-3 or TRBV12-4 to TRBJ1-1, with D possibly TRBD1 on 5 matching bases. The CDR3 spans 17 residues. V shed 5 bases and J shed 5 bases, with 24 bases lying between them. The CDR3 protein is CASSPGAGSLRVTEAFF. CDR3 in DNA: TGTGCCAGCAGTCCCGGGGCAGGCTCTTTACGCGTGACTGAAGCTTTCTTT.

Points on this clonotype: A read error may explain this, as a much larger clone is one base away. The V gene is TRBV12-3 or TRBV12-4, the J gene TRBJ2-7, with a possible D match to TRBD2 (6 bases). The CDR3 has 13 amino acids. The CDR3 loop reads CTSSRGTPYEQYF. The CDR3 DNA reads TGTACCAGCAGTCGCGGGACTCCGTACGAGCAGTACTTC.

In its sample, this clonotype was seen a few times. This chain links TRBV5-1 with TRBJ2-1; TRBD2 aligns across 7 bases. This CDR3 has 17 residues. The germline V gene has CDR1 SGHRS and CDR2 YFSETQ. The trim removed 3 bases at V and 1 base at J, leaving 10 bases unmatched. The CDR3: CASSWGGPAFSYNEQFF. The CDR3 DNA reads TGCGCCAGCAGCTGGGGGGGACCGGCGTTTTCCTACAATGAGCAGTTCTTC. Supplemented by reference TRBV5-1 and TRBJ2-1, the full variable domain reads KAGVTQTPRYLIKTRGQQVTLSCSPISGHRSVSWYQQTPGQGLQFLFEYFSETQRNKGNFPGRFSGRQFSNSRSEMNVSTLELGDSALYLCASSWGGPAFSYNEQFFGPGTRLTVL.

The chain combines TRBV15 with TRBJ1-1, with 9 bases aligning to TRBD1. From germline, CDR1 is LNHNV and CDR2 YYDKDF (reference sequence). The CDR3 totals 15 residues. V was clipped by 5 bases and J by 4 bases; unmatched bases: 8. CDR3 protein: CATSFSDRGVTEAFF. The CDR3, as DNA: TGTGCCACCAGCTTCTCAGACAGGGGGGTCACTGAAGCTTTCTTT.

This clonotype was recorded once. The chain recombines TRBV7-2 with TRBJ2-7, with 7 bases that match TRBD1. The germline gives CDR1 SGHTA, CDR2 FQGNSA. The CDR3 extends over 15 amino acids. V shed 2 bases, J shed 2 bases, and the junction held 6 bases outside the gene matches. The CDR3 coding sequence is TGTGCCAGCAGCTTAATACCAGGGGGAACCTACGAGCAGTACTTC. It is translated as CASSLIPGGTYEQYF. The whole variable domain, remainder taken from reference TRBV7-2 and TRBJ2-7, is GAGVSQSPSNKVTEKGKDVELRCDPISGHTALYWYRQSLGQGLEFLIYFQGNSAPDKSGLPSDRFSAERTGGSVSTLTIQRTQQEDSAVYLCASSLIPGGTYEQYFGPGTRLTVT.

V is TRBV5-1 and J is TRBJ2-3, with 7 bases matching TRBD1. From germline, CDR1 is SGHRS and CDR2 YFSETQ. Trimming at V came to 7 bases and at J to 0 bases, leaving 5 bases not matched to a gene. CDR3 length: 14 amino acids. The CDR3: CASYRGSSTDTQYF. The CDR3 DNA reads TGCGCCAGCTACAGGGGAAGTAGCACAGATACGCAGTATTTT.